This TCR beta chain derives from a study of blood T cell repertoires in COVID-19. CDR3 length: 16 amino acids. V was clipped by 5 bases and J by 3 bases; unmatched bases: 11. The germline gives CDR1 SGHTA, CDR2 FQGNSA. Recovery meant two consecutive negative NP/OP PCR tests, professional clearance, or resolved symptoms. Clones were read by immunoSEQ multiplex PCR, and TCRdb kept only the in-frame ones, dropping some. The sample contains about 260,000 clones, about 85% of which appear only once. The sequenced sample was PBMCs or T cells enriched from blood (not recorded which). This clonotype originated in a woman between 50 and 59 years old who had recovered from COVID-19. The V and J genes are TRBV7-2 and TRBJ2-3; 7 bases fit TRBD2. The CDR3, as DNA: TGTGCCAGCAGCCCTCGGGGCGGGAGTCTTACAGATACGCAGTATTTT. Translation gives CASSPRGGSLTDTQYF.